This T cell receptor beta chain was identified in a study of shared clonotypes between healthy human individuals. The method was immunoSEQ multiplex PCR; TCRdb's version includes in-frame clones alone and lacks a portion of them. Altogether under 2,500,000 clones are present, nearly 97% being singletons, with the ten largest covering roughly 0.13%. This clone has a single count. The antigen is not known. Whole-study findings and limits: What naive subsets generally showed was a larger estimated richness than memory subsets showed.

Sequencing was carried out using naive CD4+ T cells sorted from blood. Subset specified: CD45RA+ positively selected. The TCR originated in a man between 18 and 29 years old in good health.

Written as DNA, the CDR3 is TGCGCCAGCAGCCATGACAGGGTACACGAGCAGTACTTC. Protein: CASSHDRVHEQYF. The rearrangement uses TRBV4-1 and TRBJ2-7; 7 nucleotides align to TRBD1. CDR1 MGHRA and CDR2 YSYEKL come from the germline V gene. J lost 5 bases, V lost 3 bases, and 4 bases had no gene match. This CDR3 contains 13 residues.